A selection of T cell receptor beta chains follows, all from one sample in a study of blood T cell repertoires in COVID-19. The repertoire was sequenced with immunoSEQ multiplex PCR; TCRdb's copy has only in-frame clones and lacks some. The sample lists over 450,000 clones, 85% to 90% occurring once. Sequencing was performed on peripheral blood. The receptors come from a man between 18 and 29 years old with COVID-19, enrolled during active disease. The CDR3 runs from the conserved cysteine through the conserved F or W. A D gene is named only where the DNA matches it firmly. Clone size is stated in some rows and not others, as once, few, many or a class when expanded.

V gene: TRBV18
D gene: -
J gene: TRBJ1-5
clone size: -
CDR3 DNA: TGTGCCAGCTCACCGGGAGTGGATAGCAATCAGCCCCAGCATTTT
CDR3 protein: CASSPGVDSNQPQHF

V gene: TRBV7-6
D gene: -
J gene: TRBJ2-2
clone size: -
CDR3 DNA: TGTGCCAGCAGCGGCCGGGGGAGAAACGGGGAGCTGTTTTTT
CDR3 protein: CASSGRGRNGELFF

V gene: TRBV18
D gene: -
J gene: TRBJ2-7
clone size: -
CDR3 DNA: TGTGCCAGCTCACCACCCGGCGGGTCCTACGAGCAGTACTTC
CDR3 protein: CASSPPGGSYEQYF

V gene: TRBV30
D gene: TRBD1
J gene: TRBJ1-2
clone size: -
CDR3 DNA: TGTGCCTGGGCCGGGACAGCCGTTGGTGAAGTTAGCTACACCTTC
CDR3 protein: CAWAGTAVGEVSYTF

V gene: TRBV6-5
D gene: -
J gene: TRBJ2-7
clone size: -
CDR3 DNA: TGTGCCAGCACTCTGACGGGTACGGGGGAGCAGTACTTC
CDR3 protein: CASTLTGTGEQYF

V gene: TRBV30
D gene: -
J gene: TRBJ2-7
clone size: -
CDR3 DNA: TGTGCCTGGAGTACCTCGTTGGGCCTCCAAATCTACGAGCAGTACTTC
CDR3 protein: CAWSTSLGLQIYEQYF

V gene: TRBV6-5
D gene: TRBD2
J gene: TRBJ2-7
clone size: -
CDR3 DNA: TGTGCCAGCAGGACTAGCGGGACCTACGAGCAGTACTTC
CDR3 protein: CASRTSGTYEQYF

V gene: TRBV7-2
D gene: TRBD1
J gene: TRBJ2-2
clone size: -
CDR3 DNA: TGTGCCAGCAGCTTAGGACAGGGGCCGTTCACCGGGGAGCTGTTTTTT
CDR3 protein: CASSLGQGPFTGELFF

V gene: TRBV6-6
D gene: TRBD1
J gene: TRBJ1-4
clone size: -
CDR3 DNA: TGTGCCAGCAGTCTGGACAGGGGAATTACTGAAAAACTGTTTTTT
CDR3 protein: CASSLDRGITEKLFF

V gene: TRBV28
D gene: -
J gene: TRBJ1-4
clone size: -
CDR3 DNA: TGTGCCAGCACTTCAGAGATGGGGGGAAAACTGTTTTTT
CDR3 protein: CASTSEMGGKLFF

V gene: TRBV19
D gene: TRBD1
J gene: TRBJ2-1
clone size: -
CDR3 DNA: TGTGCCAGTAGTTTAGGACAGGGGGCTATTGAGCAGTTCTTC
CDR3 protein: CASSLGQGAIEQFF

V gene: TRBV12-5
D gene: TRBD1
J gene: TRBJ1-1
clone size: -
CDR3 DNA: TGTGCTAGTGGTTTGGTATTAGGACAGGGGTTTGCTGAAGCTTTCTTT
CDR3 protein: CASGLVLGQGFAEAFF

V gene: TRBV4-1
D gene: TRBD1
J gene: TRBJ1-1
clone size: -
CDR3 DNA: TGCGCCAGCAGCCAAAGTGGGGGCAGGGGGCGGATGAACACTGAAGCTTTCTTT
CDR3 protein: CASSQSGGRGRMNTEAFF

V gene: TRBV9
D gene: TRBD2
J gene: TRBJ2-7
clone size: -
CDR3 DNA: TGTGCCAGCAGCGTGGGACTAGAGGCCTCCCACGAGCAGTACTTC
CDR3 protein: CASSVGLEASHEQYF

V gene: TRBV18
D gene: TRBD1
J gene: TRBJ1-6
clone size: -
CDR3 DNA: TGTGCCAGCTCCCGACAGGGCGATAATTCACCCCTCCACTTT
CDR3 protein: CASSRQGDNSPLHF

V gene: TRBV27
D gene: TRBD1
J gene: TRBJ2-1
clone size: -
CDR3 DNA: TGTGCCAGCAGTGTAGACAGGGGGCGATTTCTTGAGCAGTTCTTC
CDR3 protein: CASSVDRGRFLEQFF

V gene: TRBV7-9
D gene: TRBD1
J gene: TRBJ2-2
clone size: -
CDR3 DNA: TGTGCCAGCCATCAGGGGGTGGACACCGGGGAGCTGTTTTTT
CDR3 protein: CASHQGVDTGELFF

V gene: TRBV28
D gene: -
J gene: TRBJ2-7
clone size: once
CDR3 DNA: TGTGCCAGCAGTTTAACAGGGTACGAGCAGTACTTC
CDR3 protein: CASSLTGYEQYF

V gene: TRBV4-2
D gene: -
J gene: TRBJ1-2
clone size: -
CDR3 DNA: TGTGCCAGCAGCCAAAGCATCCGGGACATTGGGACCTATGGCTACACCTTC
CDR3 protein: CASSQSIRDIGTYGYTF

V gene: TRBV5-6
D gene: -
J gene: TRBJ2-1
clone size: -
CDR3 DNA: TGTGCCAGCAGCTTGGCCCCCAGTCGTACTGAGCAGTTCTTC
CDR3 protein: CASSLAPSRTEQFF

V gene: TRBV30
D gene: TRBD1
J gene: TRBJ1-1
clone size: -
CDR3 DNA: TGTGCCTGGAGTGACGGGACAGGGGGGAACACTGAAGCTTTCTTT
CDR3 protein: CAWSDGTGGNTEAFF

V gene: TRBV3-1/TRBV3-2
D gene: -
J gene: TRBJ2-3
clone size: -
CDR3 DNA: TGTGCCAGCAGCCAAGATATCACAGGGTCGGATACGCAGTATTTT
CDR3 protein: CASSQDITGSDTQYF

V gene: TRBV12-5
D gene: -
J gene: TRBJ1-5
clone size: -
CDR3 DNA: TGTGCTAGTGGTTTTGGGACTCTCCAGCAGCCCCAGCATTTT
CDR3 protein: CASGFGTLQQPQHF

V gene: TRBV5-5
D gene: -
J gene: TRBJ2-1
clone size: -
CDR3 DNA: TGTGCCAGCAGCCTATGGGACACGGGCATTGGTGATGAGCAGTTCTTC
CDR3 protein: CASSLWDTGIGDEQFF

V gene: TRBV11-3
D gene: TRBD2
J gene: TRBJ2-1
clone size: -
CDR3 DNA: TGTGCCAGCAGCTTTGGACTAGCCCCAAACAATGAGCAGTTCTTC
CDR3 protein: CASSFGLAPNNEQFF

V gene: TRBV4-1
D gene: -
J gene: TRBJ2-2
clone size: -
CDR3 DNA: TGCGCCAGCAGCCTCACAGGGTTGAACACCGGGGAGCTGTTTTTT
CDR3 protein: CASSLTGLNTGELFF